This T cell receptor (beta chain) was documented in a study of cytomegalovirus exposure and HLA in healthy donors. The germline V gene encodes CDR1 SGDLS and CDR2 YYNGEE. The CDR3 totals 13 residues. Trimming stripped 4 bases from V and 5 bases from J, with 11 bases between. Comment on this clone: Its cognate antigen is unknown.

PCR involved 60 Vbeta and 13 Jbeta primers. TCRdb keeps only in-frame clones here, not all; method: immunoSEQ multiplex PCR. The table lists 210,000 or so clones, approximately 84% of them singletons. Study outcomes and limitations: In a later analysis, at a false discovery rate of 0.05, 15,000 to 20,000 TCR beta sequences matched HLA alleles. The classifier reportedly diagnosed cytomegalovirus status with high specificity and sensitivity. The productive fraction for most TCR beta V segments was about 87% or about 30% in an earlier analysis. The authors assumed roughly uniform sequencing depth across donors for presence/absence analyses.

The sequenced sample consisted of PBMCs. The chain links TRBV9 to TRBJ2-3; maybe TRBD2 (6 bases). The origin of this receptor is a woman between 40 and 55 years old in good health and CMV-seronegative. The CDR3 sequence is CASSQGLLDTQYF. In DNA, the CDR3 is TGTGCCAGCAGCCAGGGACTTCTAGATACGCAGTATTTT.